The clone carrying this T cell receptor beta chain was detected a few times. As yet, its antigen is unknown. This sample was included in a study of T-cell memory formation after mild COVID-19. In the study overall: Each donor largely had its own TCR clusters.

The ends were cut back, 3 bases at V and 5 bases at J, with 14 bases in the middle. The CDR3 runs to 16 residues. The germline V gene encodes CDR1 LGHNA and CDR2 YNFKEQ. Study results and limitations: Clones that contracted from day 15 to 85 were balanced CD4/CD8, while later expanders leaned CD4+.

TCRdb fed the 5' RACE reads into MiXCR, producing one record per CDR3 protein. The sample has about 600,000 distinct CDR3 sequences, about 22% seen once. V usage is TRBV4-2 and J usage is TRBJ2-6; D perhaps matches TRBD1 (6 bases). Sequenced input: PBMCs or a T cell subset sorted from them (not recorded which). This receptor was identified in an adult woman who had mild COVID-19 (a few samples of this study predate the infection). Cell type and time point are not known. The DNA for the CDR3 is TGTGCCAGCAGCCAGGGCCGGGACATTTGGGCCAACGTCCTGACTTTC. Its translation is CASSQGRDIWANVLTF.